The clone carrying this TCR beta chain has more than one count but fewer than ten. The antigen remains undetermined. The data are from a study of cytomegalovirus exposure and HLA in healthy donors. Notes on the study in general: Some segments of the V type, notably TRBV6-2 and TRBV6-3, were excluded as indistinguishable. As a later analysis showed, a missense DCLRE1C variant was linked to trimming of TCR beta V- and J-genes.

The germline V gene has CDR1 SGHKS and CDR2 YYEKEE (reference sequence). V was clipped by 0 bases and J by 12 bases; unmatched bases: 11. This CDR3 region has 15 residues. PCR involved 60 Vbeta and 13 Jbeta primers. The repertoire was sequenced with immunoSEQ multiplex PCR; TCRdb's copy has only in-frame clones and lacks some. The data hold roughly 170,000 clones, with about three quarters observed a single time. This receptor was taken from a woman younger than 45 in good health and CMV-seropositive. Sequencing was done on a sample of PBMCs. The rearrangement links TRBV5-5 to TRBJ2-1; 8 bases fit TRBD2. The CDR3 DNA follows: TGTGCCAGCAGCTTGGTCCCACTGGAGCGGGAGTGGCAGTTCTTC. Translating gives CASSLVPLEREWQFF.